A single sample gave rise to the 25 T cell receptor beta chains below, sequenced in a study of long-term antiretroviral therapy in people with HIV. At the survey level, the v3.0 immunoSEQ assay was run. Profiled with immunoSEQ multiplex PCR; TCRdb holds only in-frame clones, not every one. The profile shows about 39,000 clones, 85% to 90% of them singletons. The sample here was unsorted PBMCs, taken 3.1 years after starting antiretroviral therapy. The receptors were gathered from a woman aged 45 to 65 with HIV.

The CDR3 spells CASSLRQAGRAYEQYF. DNA for the CDR3: TGCGCCAGCAGCTTAAGACAGGCCGGGAGGGCCTACGAGCAGTACTTC. The J gene is TRBJ2-7, the V gene TRBV5-1; 8 bases map to TRBD2. V lost 2 bases and J lost 2; bases outside the gene matches: 9. The germline V gene encodes CDR1 SGHRS and CDR2 YFSETQ. The CDR3 extends over 16 amino acids.

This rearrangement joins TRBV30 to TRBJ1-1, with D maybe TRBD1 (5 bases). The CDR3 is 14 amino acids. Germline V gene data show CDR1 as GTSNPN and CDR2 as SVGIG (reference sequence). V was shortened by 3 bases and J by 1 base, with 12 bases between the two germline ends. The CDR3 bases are TGTGCCTGGAGCCCCCTTAGGGGGAACACTGAAGCTTTCTTT. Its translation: CAWSPLRGNTEAFF.

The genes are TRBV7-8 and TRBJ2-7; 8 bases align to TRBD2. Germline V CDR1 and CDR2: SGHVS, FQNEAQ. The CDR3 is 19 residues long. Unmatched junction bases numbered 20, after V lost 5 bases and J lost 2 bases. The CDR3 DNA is TGTGCCAGCAGCCCGATCCGTTATACCGGGACTAGGGAACCCTACGAGCAGTACTTC. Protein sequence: CASSPIRYTGTREPYEQYF.

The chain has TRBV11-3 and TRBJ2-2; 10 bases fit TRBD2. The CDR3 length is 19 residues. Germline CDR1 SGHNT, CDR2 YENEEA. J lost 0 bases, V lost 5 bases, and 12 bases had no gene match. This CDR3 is CASSPGGASGGPNTGELFF. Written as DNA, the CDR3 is TGTGCCAGCAGCCCGGGTGGGGCTAGCGGGGGCCCGAACACCGGGGAGCTGTTTTTT.

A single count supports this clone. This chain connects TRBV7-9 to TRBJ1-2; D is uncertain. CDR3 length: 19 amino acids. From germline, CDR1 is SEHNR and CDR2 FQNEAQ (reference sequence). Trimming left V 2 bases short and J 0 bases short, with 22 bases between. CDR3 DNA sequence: TGTGCCAGCAGCTTACCGACACAACTTTTACCTCATGCTAACTATGGCTACACCTTC. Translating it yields CASSLPTQLLPHANYGYTF. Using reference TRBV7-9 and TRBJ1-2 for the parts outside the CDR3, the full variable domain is DTGVSQNPRHKITKRGQNVTFRCDPISEHNRLYWYRQTLGQGPEFLTYFQNEAQLEKSRLLSDRFSAERPKGSFSTLEIQRTEQGDSAMYLCASSLPTQLLPHANYGYTFGSGTRLTVV.

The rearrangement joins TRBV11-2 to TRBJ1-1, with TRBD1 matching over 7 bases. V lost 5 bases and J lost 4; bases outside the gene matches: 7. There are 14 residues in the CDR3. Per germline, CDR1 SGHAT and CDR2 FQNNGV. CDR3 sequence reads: CASSQGGRSTEAFF. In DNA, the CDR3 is TGTGCCAGCAGCCAGGGGGGGAGGAGCACTGAAGCTTTCTTT.

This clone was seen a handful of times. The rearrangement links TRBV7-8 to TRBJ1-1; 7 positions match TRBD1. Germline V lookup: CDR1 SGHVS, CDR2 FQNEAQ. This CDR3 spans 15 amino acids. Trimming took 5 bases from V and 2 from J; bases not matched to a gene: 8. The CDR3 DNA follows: TGTGCCAGCAGCCCGCGGACAGGTGCTAACACTGAAGCTTTCTTT. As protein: CASSPRTGANTEAFF.

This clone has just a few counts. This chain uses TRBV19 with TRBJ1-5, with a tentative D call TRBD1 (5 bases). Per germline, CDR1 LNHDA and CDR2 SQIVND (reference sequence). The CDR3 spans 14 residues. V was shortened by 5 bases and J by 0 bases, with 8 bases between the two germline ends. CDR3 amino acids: CASSVQVSNQPQHF. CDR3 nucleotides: TGTGCCAGTAGTGTACAGGTTAGCAATCAGCCCCAGCATTTT.

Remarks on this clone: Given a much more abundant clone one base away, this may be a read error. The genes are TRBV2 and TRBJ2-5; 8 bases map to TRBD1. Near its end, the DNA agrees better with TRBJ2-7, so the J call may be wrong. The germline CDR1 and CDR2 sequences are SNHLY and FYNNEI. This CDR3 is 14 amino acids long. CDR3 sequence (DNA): TGTGCCAGCAGAACCGGGACAGGACCCTACGAGCAGTACTTC. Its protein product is CASRTGTGPYEQYF.

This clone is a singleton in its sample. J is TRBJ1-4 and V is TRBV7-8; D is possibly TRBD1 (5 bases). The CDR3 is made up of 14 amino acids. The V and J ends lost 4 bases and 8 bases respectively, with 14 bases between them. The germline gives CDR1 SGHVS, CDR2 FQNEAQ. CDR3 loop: CASSSRRGSEKLFF. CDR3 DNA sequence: TGTGCCAGCAGCTCGCGGAGGGGAAGCGAAAAACTGTTTTTT.

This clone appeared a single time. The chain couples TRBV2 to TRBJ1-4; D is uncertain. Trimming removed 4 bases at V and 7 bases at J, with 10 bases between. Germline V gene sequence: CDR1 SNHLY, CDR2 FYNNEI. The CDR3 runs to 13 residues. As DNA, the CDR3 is TGTGCCAGCAGTGGCCCAGGAGGTGAAAAACTGTTTTTT. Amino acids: CASSGPGGEKLFF.

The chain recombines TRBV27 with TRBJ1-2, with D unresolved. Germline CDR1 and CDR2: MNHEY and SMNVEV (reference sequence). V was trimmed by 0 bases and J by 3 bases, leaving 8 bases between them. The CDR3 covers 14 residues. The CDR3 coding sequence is TGTGCCAGCAGTTTATCGCAGGCCTACTATGGCTACACCTTC. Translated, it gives CASSLSQAYYGYTF.

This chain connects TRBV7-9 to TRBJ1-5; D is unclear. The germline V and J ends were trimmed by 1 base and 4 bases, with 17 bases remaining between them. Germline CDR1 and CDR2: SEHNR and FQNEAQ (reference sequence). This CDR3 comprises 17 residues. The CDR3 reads CASSLVGKAGVNQPQHF. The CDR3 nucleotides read TGTGCCAGCAGCTTAGTAGGAAAGGCAGGAGTAAATCAGCCCCAGCATTTT.

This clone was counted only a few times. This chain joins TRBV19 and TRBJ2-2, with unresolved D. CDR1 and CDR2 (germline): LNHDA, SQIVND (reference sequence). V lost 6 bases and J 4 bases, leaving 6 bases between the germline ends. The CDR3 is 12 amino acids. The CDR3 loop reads CASSPFTGELFF. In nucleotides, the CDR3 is TGTGCCAGTAGCCCTTTCACCGGGGAGCTGTTTTTT.

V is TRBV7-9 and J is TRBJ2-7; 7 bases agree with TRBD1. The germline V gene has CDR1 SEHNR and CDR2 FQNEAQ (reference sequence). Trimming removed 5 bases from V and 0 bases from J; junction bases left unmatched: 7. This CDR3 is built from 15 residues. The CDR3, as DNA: TGTGCCAGCAGCCTCCCCCGACAGGGCTCCTACGAGCAGTACTTC. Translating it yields CASSLPRQGSYEQYF.

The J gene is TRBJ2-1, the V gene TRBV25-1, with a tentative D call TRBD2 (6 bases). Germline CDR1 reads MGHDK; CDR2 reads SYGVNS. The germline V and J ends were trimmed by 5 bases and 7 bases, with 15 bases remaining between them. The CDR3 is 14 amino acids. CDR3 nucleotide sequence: TGTGCCAGCAGTTCCATGACTAGTTGGAATGAGCAGTTCTTC. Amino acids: CASSSMTSWNEQFF.

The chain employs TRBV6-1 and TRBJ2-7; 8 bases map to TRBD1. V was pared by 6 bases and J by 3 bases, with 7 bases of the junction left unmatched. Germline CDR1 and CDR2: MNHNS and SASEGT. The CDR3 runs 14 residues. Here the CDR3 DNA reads TGTGCCAGCAGGGCGACCAGGGGGCTCTACGAGCAGTACTTC. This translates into CASRATRGLYEQYF.

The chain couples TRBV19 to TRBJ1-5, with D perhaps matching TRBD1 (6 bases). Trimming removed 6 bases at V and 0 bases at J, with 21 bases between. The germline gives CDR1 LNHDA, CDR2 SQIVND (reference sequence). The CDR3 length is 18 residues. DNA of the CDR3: TGTGCCAGTAGCCGGCACGCGGAACCAGGGGATAGCAATCAGCCCCAGCATTTT. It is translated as CASSRHAEPGDSNQPQHF.

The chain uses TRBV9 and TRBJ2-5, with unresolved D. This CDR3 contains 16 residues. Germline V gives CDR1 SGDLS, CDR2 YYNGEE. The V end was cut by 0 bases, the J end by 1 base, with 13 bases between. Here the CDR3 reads CASSVGRRDFQETQYF. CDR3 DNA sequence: TGTGCCAGCAGCGTAGGGCGGCGAGATTTCCAAGAGACCCAGTACTTC.

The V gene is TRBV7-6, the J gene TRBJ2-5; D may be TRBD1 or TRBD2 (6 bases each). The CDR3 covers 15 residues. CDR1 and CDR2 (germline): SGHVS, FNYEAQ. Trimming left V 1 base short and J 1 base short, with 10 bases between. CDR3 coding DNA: TGTGCCAGCAGCTTAGTTCGGGGGCCCCAAGAGACCCAGTACTTC. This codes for CASSLVRGPQETQYF.

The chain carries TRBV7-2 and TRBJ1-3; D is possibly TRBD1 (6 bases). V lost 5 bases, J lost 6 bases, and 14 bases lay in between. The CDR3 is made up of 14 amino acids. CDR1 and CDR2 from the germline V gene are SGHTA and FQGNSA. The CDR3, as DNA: TGTGCCAGCAGCGCCCAACAGGGTTTAAACACCATATATTTT. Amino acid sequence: CASSAQQGLNTIYF.

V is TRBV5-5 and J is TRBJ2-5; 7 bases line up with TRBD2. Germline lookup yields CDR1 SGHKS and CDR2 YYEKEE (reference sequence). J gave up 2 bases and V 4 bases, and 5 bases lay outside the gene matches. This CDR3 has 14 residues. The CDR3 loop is CASSLGTKQETQYF. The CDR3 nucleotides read TGTGCCAGCAGCCTCGGGACTAAACAAGAGACCCAGTACTTC.

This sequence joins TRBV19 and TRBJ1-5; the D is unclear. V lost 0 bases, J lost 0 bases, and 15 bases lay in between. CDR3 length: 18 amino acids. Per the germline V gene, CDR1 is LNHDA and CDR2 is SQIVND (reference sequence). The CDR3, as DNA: TGTGCCAGTAGTATAGATCGGGGTTGGGGATATAGCAATCAGCCCCAGCATTTT. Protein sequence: CASSIDRGWGYSNQPQHF.

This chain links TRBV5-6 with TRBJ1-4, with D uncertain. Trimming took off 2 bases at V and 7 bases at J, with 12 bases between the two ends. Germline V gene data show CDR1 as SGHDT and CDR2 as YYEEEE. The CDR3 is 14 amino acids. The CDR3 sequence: CASSLFIKVEKLFF. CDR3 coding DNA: TGTGCCAGCAGCTTATTCATTAAGGTTGAAAAACTGTTTTTT.

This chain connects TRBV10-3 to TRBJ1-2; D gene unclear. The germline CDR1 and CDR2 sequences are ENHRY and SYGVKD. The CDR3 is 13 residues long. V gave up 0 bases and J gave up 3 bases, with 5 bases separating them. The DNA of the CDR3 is TGTGCCATCAGTGAGTCCGTTTACTATGGCTACACCTTC. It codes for CAISESVYYGYTF.